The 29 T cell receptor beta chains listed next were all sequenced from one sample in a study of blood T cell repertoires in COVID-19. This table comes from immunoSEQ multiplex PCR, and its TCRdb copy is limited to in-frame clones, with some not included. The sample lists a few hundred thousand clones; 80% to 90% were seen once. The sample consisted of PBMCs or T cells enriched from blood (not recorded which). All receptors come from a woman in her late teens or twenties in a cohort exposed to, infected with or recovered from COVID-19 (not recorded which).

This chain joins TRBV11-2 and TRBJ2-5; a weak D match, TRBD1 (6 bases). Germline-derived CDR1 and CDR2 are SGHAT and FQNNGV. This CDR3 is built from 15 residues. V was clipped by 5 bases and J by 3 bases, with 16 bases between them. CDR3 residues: CASSQLQGLEETQYF. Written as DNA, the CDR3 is TGTGCCAGCAGCCAGTTACAGGGTCTCGAAGAGACCCAGTACTTC.

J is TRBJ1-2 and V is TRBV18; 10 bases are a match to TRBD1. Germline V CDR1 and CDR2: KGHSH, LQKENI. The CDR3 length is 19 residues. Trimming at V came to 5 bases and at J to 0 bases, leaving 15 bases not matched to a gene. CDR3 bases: TGTGCCAGCTCAGCACGCCTGACAGGGGGCGCGACAGCTAACTATGGCTACACCTTC. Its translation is CASSARLTGGATANYGYTF.

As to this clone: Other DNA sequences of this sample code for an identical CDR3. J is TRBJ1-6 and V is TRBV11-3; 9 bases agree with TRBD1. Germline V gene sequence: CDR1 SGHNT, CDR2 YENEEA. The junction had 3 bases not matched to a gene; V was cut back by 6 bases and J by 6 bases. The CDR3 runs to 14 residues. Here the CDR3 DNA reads TGTGCCAGCAGTCTGGACAGGGGTAATTCACCCCTCCACTTT. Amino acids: CASSLDRGNSPLHF.

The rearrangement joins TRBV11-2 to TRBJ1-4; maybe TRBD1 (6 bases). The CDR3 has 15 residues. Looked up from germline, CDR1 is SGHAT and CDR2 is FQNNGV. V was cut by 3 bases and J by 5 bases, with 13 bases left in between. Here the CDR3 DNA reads TGTGCCAGCAGCTTCCCACCCCAGGGGAATGAAAAACTGTTTTTT. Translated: CASSFPPQGNEKLFF.

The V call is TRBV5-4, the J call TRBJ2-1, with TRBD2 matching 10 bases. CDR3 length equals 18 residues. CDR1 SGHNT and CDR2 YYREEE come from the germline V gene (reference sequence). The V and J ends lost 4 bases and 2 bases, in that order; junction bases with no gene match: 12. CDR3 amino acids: CASSPSHSGGSPYNEQFF. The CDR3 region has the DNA TGTGCCAGCAGCCCCTCACATAGCGGGGGGTCCCCCTACAATGAGCAGTTCTTC.

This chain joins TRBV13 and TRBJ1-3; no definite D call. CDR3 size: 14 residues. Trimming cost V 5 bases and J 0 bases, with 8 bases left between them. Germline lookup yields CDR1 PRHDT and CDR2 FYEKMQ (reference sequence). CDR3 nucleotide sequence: TGTGCCAGCAGCCCCGCTAGCTCTGGAAACACCATATATTTT. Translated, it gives CASSPASSGNTIYF.

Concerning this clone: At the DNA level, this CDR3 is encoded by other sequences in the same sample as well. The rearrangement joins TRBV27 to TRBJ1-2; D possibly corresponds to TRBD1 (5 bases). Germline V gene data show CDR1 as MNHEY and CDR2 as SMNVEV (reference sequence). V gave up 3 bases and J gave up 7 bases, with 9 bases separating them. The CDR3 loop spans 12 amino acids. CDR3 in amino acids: CASSLPGGGYTF. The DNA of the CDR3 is TGTGCCAGCAGTTTGCCGGGGGGTGGCTACACCTTC.

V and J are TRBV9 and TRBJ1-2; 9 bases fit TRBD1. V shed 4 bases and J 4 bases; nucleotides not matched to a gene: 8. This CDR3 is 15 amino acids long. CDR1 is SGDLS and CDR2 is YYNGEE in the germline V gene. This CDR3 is CASSPGTGQAYGYTF. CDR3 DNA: TGTGCCAGCAGCCCTGGGACAGGGCAAGCCTATGGCTACACCTTC.

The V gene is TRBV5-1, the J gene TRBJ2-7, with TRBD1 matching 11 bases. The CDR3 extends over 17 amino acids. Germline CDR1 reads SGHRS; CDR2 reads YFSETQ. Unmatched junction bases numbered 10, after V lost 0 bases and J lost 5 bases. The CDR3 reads CASSLAGLRTGGDEQYF. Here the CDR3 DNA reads TGCGCCAGCAGCTTGGCCGGGTTGCGGACAGGGGGCGACGAGCAGTACTTC.

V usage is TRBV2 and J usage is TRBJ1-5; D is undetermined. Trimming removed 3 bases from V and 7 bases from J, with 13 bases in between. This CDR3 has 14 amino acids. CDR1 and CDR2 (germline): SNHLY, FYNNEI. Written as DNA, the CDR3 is TGTGCCAGCAGTGATGGAACAGCCACCCAGCCCCAGCATTTT. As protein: CASSDGTATQPQHF. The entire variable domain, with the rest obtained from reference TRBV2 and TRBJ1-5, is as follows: EPEVTQTPSHQVTQMGQEVILRCVPISNHLYFYWYRQILGQKVEFLVSFYNNEISEKSEIFDDQFSVERPDGSNFTLKIRSTKLEDSAMYFCASSDGTATQPQHFGDGTRLSIL.

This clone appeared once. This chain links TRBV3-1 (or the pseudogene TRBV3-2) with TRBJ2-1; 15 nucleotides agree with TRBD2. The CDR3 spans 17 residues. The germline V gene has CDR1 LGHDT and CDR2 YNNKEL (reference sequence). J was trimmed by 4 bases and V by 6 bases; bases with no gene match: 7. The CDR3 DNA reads TGTGCCAGCAGGGCCGGGACTAGCGGGAGGTGGTACAATGAGCAGTTCTTC. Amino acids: CASRAGTSGRWYNEQFF.

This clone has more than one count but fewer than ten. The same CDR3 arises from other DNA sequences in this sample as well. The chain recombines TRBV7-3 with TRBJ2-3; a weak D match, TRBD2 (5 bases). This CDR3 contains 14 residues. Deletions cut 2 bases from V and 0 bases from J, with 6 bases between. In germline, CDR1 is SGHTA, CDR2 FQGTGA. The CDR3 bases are TGTGCCAGCAGCTTACGCGGGAGCACAGATACGCAGTATTTT. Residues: CASSLRGSTDTQYF.

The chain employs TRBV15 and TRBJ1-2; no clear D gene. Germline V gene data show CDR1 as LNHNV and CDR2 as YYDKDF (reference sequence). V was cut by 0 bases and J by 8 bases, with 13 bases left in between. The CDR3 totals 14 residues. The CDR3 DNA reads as TGTGCCACCAGCAGAGATGGGGTAGGGAGAGGCTACACCTTC. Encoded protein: CATSRDGVGRGYTF.

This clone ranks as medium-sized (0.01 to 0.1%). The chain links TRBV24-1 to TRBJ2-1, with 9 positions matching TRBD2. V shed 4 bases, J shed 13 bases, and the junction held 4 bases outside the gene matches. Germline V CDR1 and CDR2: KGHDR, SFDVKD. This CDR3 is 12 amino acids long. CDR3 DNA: TGTGCCACCAGTGAGCTAGCGGGAAGACAGTTCTTC. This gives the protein CATSELAGRQFF.

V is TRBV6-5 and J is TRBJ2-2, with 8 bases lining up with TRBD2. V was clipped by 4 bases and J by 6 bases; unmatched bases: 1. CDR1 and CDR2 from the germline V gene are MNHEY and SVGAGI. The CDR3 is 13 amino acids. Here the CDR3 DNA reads TGTGCCAGCAGTTCGGGACTAGCCGGGGAGCTGTTTTTT. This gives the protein CASSSGLAGELFF.

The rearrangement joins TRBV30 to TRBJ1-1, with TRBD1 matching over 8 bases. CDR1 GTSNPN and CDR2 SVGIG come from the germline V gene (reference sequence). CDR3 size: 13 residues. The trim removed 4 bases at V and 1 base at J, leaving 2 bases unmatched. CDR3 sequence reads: CAWKDRGNTEAFF. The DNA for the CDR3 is TGTGCCTGGAAAGACAGGGGGAACACTGAAGCTTTCTTT.

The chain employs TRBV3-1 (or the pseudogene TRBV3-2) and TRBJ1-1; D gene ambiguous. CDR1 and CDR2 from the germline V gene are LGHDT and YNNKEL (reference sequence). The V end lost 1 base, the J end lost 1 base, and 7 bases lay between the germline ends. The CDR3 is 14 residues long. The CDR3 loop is CASSQGAPNTEAFF. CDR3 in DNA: TGTGCCAGCAGCCAAGGGGCGCCGAACACTGAAGCTTTCTTT.

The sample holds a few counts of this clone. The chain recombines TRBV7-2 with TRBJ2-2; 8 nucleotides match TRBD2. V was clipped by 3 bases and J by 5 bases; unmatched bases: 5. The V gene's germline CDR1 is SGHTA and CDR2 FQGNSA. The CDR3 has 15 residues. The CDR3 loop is CASSFQAGDTGELFF. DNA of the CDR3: TGTGCCAGCAGCTTCCAAGCGGGGGATACCGGGGAGCTGTTTTTT.

DNA of the CDR3: TGCGCCAGCAGGGGACAGATACTTGATTCACCCCTCCACTTT. Translated, it gives CASRGQILDSPLHF. The V and J genes are TRBV10-2 and TRBJ1-6; 7 nucleotides match TRBD1. The CDR3 totals 14 residues. From germline, CDR1 is WSHSY and CDR2 SAAADI. The ends lost 6 bases at V and 8 bases at J; junction bases unmatched: 7.

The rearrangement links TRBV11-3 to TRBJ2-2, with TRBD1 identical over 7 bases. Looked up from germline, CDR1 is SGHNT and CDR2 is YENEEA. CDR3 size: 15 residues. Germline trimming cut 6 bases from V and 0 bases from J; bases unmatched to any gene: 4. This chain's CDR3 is CASSKDRSNTGELFF. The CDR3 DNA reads TGTGCCAGCAGTAAGGACAGGTCGAACACCGGGGAGCTGTTTTTT.

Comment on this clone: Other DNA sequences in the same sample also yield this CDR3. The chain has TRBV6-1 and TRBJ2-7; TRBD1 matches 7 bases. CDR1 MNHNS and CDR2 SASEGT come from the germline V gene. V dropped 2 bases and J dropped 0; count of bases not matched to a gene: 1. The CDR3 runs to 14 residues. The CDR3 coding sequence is TGTGCCAGCAGTGAAACAGGGGTCTCCTACGAGCAGTACTTC. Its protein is CASSETGVSYEQYF.

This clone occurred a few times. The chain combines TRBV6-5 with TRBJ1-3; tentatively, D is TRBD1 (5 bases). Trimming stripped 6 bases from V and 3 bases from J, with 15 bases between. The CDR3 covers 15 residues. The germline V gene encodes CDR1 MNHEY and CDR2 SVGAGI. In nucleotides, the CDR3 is TGTGCCAGCAGACGGGACTTAGTGTTTGGAAACACCATATATTTT. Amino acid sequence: CASRRDLVFGNTIYF.

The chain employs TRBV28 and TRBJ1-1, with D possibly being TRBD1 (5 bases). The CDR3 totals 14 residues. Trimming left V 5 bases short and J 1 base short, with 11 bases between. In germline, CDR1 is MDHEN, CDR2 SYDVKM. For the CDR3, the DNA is TGTGCCAGCAGTCAGCAGGGCTGGAACACTGAAGCTTTCTTT. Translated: CASSQQGWNTEAFF.

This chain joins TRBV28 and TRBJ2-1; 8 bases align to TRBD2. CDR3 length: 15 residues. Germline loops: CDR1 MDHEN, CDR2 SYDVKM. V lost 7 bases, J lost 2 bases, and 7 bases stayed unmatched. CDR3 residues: CASISGGQTYNEQFF. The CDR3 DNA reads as TGTGCCAGCATAAGCGGGGGCCAGACCTACAATGAGCAGTTCTTC.

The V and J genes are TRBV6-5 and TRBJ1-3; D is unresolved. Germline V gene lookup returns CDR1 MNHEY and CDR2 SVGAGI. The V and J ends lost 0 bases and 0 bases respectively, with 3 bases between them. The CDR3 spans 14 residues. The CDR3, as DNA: TGTGCCAGCAGTTACTCGAGCTCTGGAAACACCATATATTTT. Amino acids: CASSYSSSGNTIYF.

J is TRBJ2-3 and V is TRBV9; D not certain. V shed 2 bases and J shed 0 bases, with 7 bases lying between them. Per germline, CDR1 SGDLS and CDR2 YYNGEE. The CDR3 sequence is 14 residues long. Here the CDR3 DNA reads TGTGCCAGCAGCGTCTTAGCCAGCACAGATACGCAGTATTTT. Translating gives CASSVLASTDTQYF.

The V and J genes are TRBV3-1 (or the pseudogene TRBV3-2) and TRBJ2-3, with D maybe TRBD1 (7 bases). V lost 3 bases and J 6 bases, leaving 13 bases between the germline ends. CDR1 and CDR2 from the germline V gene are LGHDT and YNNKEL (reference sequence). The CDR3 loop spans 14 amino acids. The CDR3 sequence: CASSHQTGRDTQYF. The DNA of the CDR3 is TGTGCCAGCAGCCACCAGACAGGGAGGGATACGCAGTATTTT.

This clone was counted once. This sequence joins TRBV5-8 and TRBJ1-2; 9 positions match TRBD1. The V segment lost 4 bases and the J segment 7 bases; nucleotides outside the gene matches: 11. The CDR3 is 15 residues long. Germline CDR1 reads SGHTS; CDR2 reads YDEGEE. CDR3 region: CASSLNRGRMVGYTF. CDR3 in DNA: TGTGCCAGCAGCCTAAACAGGGGGCGAATGGTTGGCTACACCTTC.

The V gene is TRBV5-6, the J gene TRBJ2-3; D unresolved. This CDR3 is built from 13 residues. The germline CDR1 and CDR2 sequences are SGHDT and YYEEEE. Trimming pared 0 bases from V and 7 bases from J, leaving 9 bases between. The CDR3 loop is CASSLASVNTQYF. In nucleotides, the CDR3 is TGTGCCAGCAGCTTGGCCTCGGTGAATACGCAGTATTTT.